This TCR beta chain originates from a study of blood T cell repertoires in COVID-19 (dated by TCRdb to the early 2020s). For context, the study as a whole: Collaborator samples came from the United States, Italy and Spain and covered acute and convalescent phases of COVID-19. The samples were drawn from the first 160 participants of the ongoing ImmuneRACE study and from about 1,200 subjects provided by 6 global collaborators. The repertoires were released in a freely available public database meant as a resource for research on the immune response to SARS-CoV-2. Deeply sampled blood TCRbeta repertoires from subjects exposed to, actively infected with, or recovered from COVID-19 were included in the dataset. A de-identified subject ID, COVID-19 status, age in years and sex were almost always included in the sample metadata. The prospective study material was composed of cDNA or gDNA derived from T cells, B-cell-depleted T cells, or PBMCs. HLA class I and class II types, where available, came from metadata supplied by the sample provider rather than from assay-based typing.

Whole blood was collected in K2EDTA tubes by collaborating institutions according to the institutions' own protocols. For TCRbeta analysis, collaborators shipped samples as frozen whole blood, isolated PBMCs, or DNA extracted from either of those sample types. General study outcomes and caveats: The amount of clinical and demographic metadata varied by source and participant and was provided uncurated.

The immunoSEQ Assay, a bias-controlled multiplex PCR, was used to amplify TCRbeta CDR3 regions from genomic DNA. The paper's processing steps were these. The number of nucleated cells in each sample was estimated by amplification of reference gene primers within the assay. To quantify the absolute abundance of each unique TCRbeta CDR3 rearrangement, sequence reads were collapsed and filtered. For each sample, productive Simpson clonality was calculated by taking the square root of Simpson's diversity index across productive rearrangements. Entries here come from immuneACCESS through TCRdb and include only in-frame sequences with V and J called. Some clones fail to appear in such tables; in the studies checked, an unresolved V gene covers under half of the shortfall, and the cause of the remainder is unknown. For V, J and clone size, that table is used; D and trimming come from the DNA. The sample table shows 210,000 or so clones, and roughly 78% are seen once. 9.5% to 15% of the sample is taken by the ten largest.

From the cysteine through the phenylalanine, the CDR3 covers 13 amino acids. This entry keeps only the CDR3 DNA: 39 bases, framed from base 1. Cut back by 8 bases and 4 bases, the V and J ends lie 14 bases apart. The germline V gene sets CDR1 to MGHDK and CDR2 to SYGVNS. Turning to this clone: There is no known antigen for this receptor. No much larger clonotype is one base removed from it; base qualities were not supplied.

This sequence was found in a middle-aged woman with acute or convalescent COVID-19. The sample was peripheral blood. The chain was built from TRBV25-1 and TRBJ1-1; a tentative D call is TRBD1 (5 bases match). Read as DNA, the sequence is TGTGCCAGCCGTTTCAACAGGATCACTGAAGCTTTCTTT. Translated, this is CASRFNRITEAFF.